A single sample gave rise to the 10 T cell receptor beta chains below, sequenced in a study of blood T cell repertoires in COVID-19. Method: immunoSEQ multiplex PCR; TCRdb's copy keeps in-frame clones and lacks some. The table shows 250,000 or so clones, with roughly 88% occurring only once. Sequencing was done on a sample of PBMCs or T cells enriched from blood (not recorded which). These receptors originate from a woman in her forties or fifties who had recovered from COVID-19.

The chain joins TRBV5-6 to TRBJ2-1; 9 bases are shared with TRBD1. The CDR3 length is 19 residues. The V segment lost 4 bases and the J segment 6 bases; nucleotides outside the gene matches: 20. Germline V gene sequence: CDR1 SGHDT, CDR2 YYEEEE. CDR3 loop: CASSPAAPSGTGYINEQFF. Here the CDR3 DNA reads TGTGCCAGCAGCCCCGCAGCCCCTTCAGGGACAGGGTACATCAATGAGCAGTTCTTC.

The chain recombines TRBV5-4 with TRBJ2-1, with D possibly TRBD2 on 6 matching bases. Germline V gives CDR1 SGHNT, CDR2 YYREEE (reference sequence). Trimming stripped 0 bases from V and 8 bases from J, with 12 bases between. CDR3 size: 14 residues. The CDR3 loop is CASSLGLAVDEQFF. DNA of the CDR3: TGTGCCAGCAGCTTGGGGTTAGCGGTTGATGAGCAGTTCTTC.

J is TRBJ2-5 and V is TRBV29-1; 8 bases fit TRBD1. Trimming removed 3 bases from V and 4 bases from J; junction bases left unmatched: 7. Germline V gives CDR1 SQVTM, CDR2 ANQGSEA. This CDR3 spans 14 amino acids. The CDR3 nucleotides are TGCAGCGTTGAGGGACAGGCCCCGGGAGAGACCCAGTACTTC. This codes for CSVEGQAPGETQYF.

This chain links TRBV29-1 with TRBJ2-7; 8 nucleotides agree with TRBD1. Germline lookup yields CDR1 SQVTM and CDR2 ANQGSEA. The CDR3 is made up of 13 amino acids. V dropped 7 bases and J dropped 3; count of bases not matched to a gene: 8. As DNA, the CDR3 is TGCAGCGCTGGACAGGGTCTCAGCTACGAGCAGTACTTC. This codes for CSAGQGLSYEQYF.

The chain carries TRBV5-5 and TRBJ1-5; 11 positions match TRBD1. Germline loops: CDR1 SGHKS, CDR2 YYEKEE (reference sequence). V was clipped by 4 bases and J by 6 bases; unmatched bases: 6. The CDR3 spans 15 residues. In DNA, the CDR3 is TGTGCCAGCAGCACTGGACAGGGGGCCGGTCAGCCCCAGCATTTT. Protein: CASSTGQGAGQPQHF. Filled out from reference TRBV5-5 and TRBJ1-5, the complete variable domain reads DAGVTQSPTHLIKTRGQQVTLRCSPISGHKSVSWYQQVLGQGPQFIFQYYEKEERGRGNFPDRFSARQFPNYSSELNVNALLLGDSALYLCASSTGQGAGQPQHFGDGTRLSIL.

The CDR3 loop reads CASSRNSRDSTISYEQYF. The CDR3 DNA reads TGTGCCAGCAGCCGGAATAGCCGGGACTCAACGATATCTTACGAGCAGTACTTC. V gene TRBV7-2 combines with J gene TRBJ2-7; D is possibly TRBD2 (6 bases). The CDR3 consists of 18 residues. V lost 5 bases to trimming and J lost 4 bases, with 27 bases between them. The germline CDR1 and CDR2 sequences are SGHTA and FQGNSA.

J is TRBJ2-1 and V is TRBV5-4, with TRBD2 identical over 13 bases. CDR3 length: 17 residues. Germline-derived CDR1 and CDR2 are SGHNT and YYREEE (reference sequence). The V segment lost 4 bases and the J segment 4 bases; nucleotides outside the gene matches: 8. The CDR3 sequence is CASSPGTSGNLYNEQFF. The CDR3, as DNA: TGTGCCAGCAGCCCGGGGACTAGCGGGAATCTATACAATGAGCAGTTCTTC.

The gene calls are TRBV3-1 (or the pseudogene TRBV3-2) and TRBJ2-5; 8 positions agree with TRBD2. V trimming: 0 bases; J trimming: 5 bases; junction bases outside the gene matches: 11. The CDR3 totals 17 residues. The germline V gene encodes CDR1 LGHDT and CDR2 YNNKEL (reference sequence). CDR3 in DNA: TGTGCCAGCAGCCAAGATCTATTGCGGGAGGAAGGGGAGACCCAGTACTTC. This gives the protein CASSQDLLREEGETQYF.

The chain links TRBV27 to TRBJ2-1; D unclear. Trimming removed 5 bases at V and 4 bases at J, with 9 bases between. This CDR3 is 13 amino acids long. The V gene's germline CDR1 is MNHEY and CDR2 SMNVEV (reference sequence). The CDR3 is CASSQTGYNEQFF. CDR3 nucleotides: TGTGCCAGCAGTCAGACTGGTTACAATGAGCAGTTCTTC.

This clone was detected a few times. CDR3 residues: CASSERGRVGEQYF. CDR3 in DNA: TGTGCCAGCAGTGAACGCGGGAGGGTCGGAGAGCAGTACTTC. V gene TRBV6-1 combines with J gene TRBJ2-7, with 9 bases that match TRBD2. With V trimmed by 2 bases and J by 7 bases, 6 bases remained unmatched. The germline V gene has CDR1 MNHNS and CDR2 SASEGT. The CDR3 loop spans 14 amino acids.